A single sample gave rise to the 29 T cell receptor beta chains below, sequenced in a study of beta chain features in type 1 diabetes. For these TCRs, the target antigens are not known. Investigators reverse transcribed all isolated RNA, so they sequenced expressed TCRB transcripts. Here immunoSEQ multiplex PCR was the method, and the copy in TCRdb shows in-frame clones only, minus some. The sample shows tens of thousands of clones, roughly 70% of them seen only once. Findings of the study overall: Type 1 diabetes patients had moderately but significantly shorter TCRB CDR3s in all four CD4+ subsets.

The sample was Tregs from blood. Source of these receptors: a young woman with type 1 diabetes.

This clone occurred a few times. The chain couples TRBV18 to TRBJ2-5, with 10 bases identical to TRBD2. The CDR3 covers 16 residues. The germline gives CDR1 KGHSH, CDR2 LQKENI. J gave up 0 bases and V 0 bases, and 1 base lay outside the gene matches. CDR3 sequence: CASSPPLAGDQETQYF. Written as DNA, the CDR3 is TGTGCCAGCTCACCACCGCTAGCGGGAGACCAAGAGACCCAGTACTTC.

The chain joins TRBV5-6 to TRBJ1-1; 9 bases line up with TRBD1. V lost 2 bases and J lost 4; bases outside the gene matches: 6. This CDR3 has 15 residues. Germline CDR1 reads SGHDT; CDR2 reads YYEEEE. CDR3 sequence (DNA): TGTGCCAGCAGCTTCCGTTACAGGGGGCGCACTGAAGCTTTCTTT. Translation: CASSFRYRGRTEAFF. The full variable domain, its missing parts supplied by reference TRBV5-6 and TRBJ1-1, is DAGVTQSPTHLIKTRGQQVTLRCSPKSGHDTVSWYQQALGQGPQFIFQYYEEEERQRGNFPDRFSGHQFPNYSSELNVNALLLGDSALYLCASSFRYRGRTEAFFGQGTRLTVV.

The chain uses TRBV9 and TRBJ2-5, with 8 nucleotides matching TRBD2. J lost 5 bases, V lost 3 bases, and 3 bases had no gene match. CDR1 SGDLS and CDR2 YYNGEE come from the germline V gene. The CDR3 spans 13 residues. Written as DNA, the CDR3 is TGTGCCAGCAGCGCGCGGGGGGCTGAGACCCAGTACTTC. Protein: CASSARGAETQYF. The complete variable domain, with remaining parts taken from reference TRBV9 and TRBJ2-5, reads DSGVTQTPKHLITATGQRVTLRCSPRSGDLSVYWYQQSLDQGLQFLIQYYNGEERAKGNILERFSAQQFPDLHSELNLSSLELGDSALYFCASSARGAETQYFGPGTRLLVL.

The J gene is TRBJ2-7, the V gene TRBV25-1; TRBD2 aligns across 8 bases. V lost 6 bases and J lost 5; bases outside the gene matches: 9. The germline gives CDR1 MGHDK, CDR2 SYGVNS. There are 14 residues in the CDR3. CDR3 in DNA: TGTGCCAGCAGCGAGAGCGGGAGAAGGAACGAGCAGTACTTC. This translates into CASSESGRRNEQYF.

The rearrangement links TRBV10-3 to TRBJ2-1; D unclear. The CDR3 has 11 residues. The germline V gene has CDR1 ENHRY and CDR2 SYGVKD. V was pared by 7 bases and J by 8 bases, with 9 bases between. CDR3 nucleotides: TGTGCCATCAAAGTGGGCTATGAGCAGTTCTTC. Protein product: CAIKVGYEQFF.

The chain couples TRBV5-4 to TRBJ2-7; 7 bases align to TRBD1. The CDR3 length is 14 residues. V lost 4 bases, J lost 2 bases, and 6 bases stayed unmatched. Germline loops: CDR1 SGHNT, CDR2 YYREEE (reference sequence). The CDR3 DNA is TGTGCCAGCAGCCTGGGACAGATGGCCTACGAGCAGTACTTC. Its translation is CASSLGQMAYEQYF.

This chain links TRBV11-2 with TRBJ1-2; TRBD1 might be the D (5 bases). The germline CDR1 and CDR2 sequences are SGHAT and FQNNGV. The CDR3 consists of 14 residues. The ends were cut back, 3 bases at V and 8 bases at J, with 16 bases in the middle. The CDR3 is CASSLVGTGDGYTF. As DNA, the CDR3 is TGTGCCAGCAGCTTGGTCGGTACGGGGGACGGCTACACCTTC.

The chain has TRBV7-2 and TRBJ2-7; TRBD1 is a possible D gene (6 bases). CDR3 length: 14 amino acids. CDR1 is SGHTA and CDR2 is FQGNSA in the germline V gene. Between the trimmed V and J ends, which lost 6 bases and 0 bases, there was a span of 12 bases. CDR3 in amino acids: CASSRTVLSYEQYF. The DNA for the CDR3 is TGTGCCAGCAGTCGGACAGTACTCTCCTACGAGCAGTACTTC. The full variable domain, rest sourced from reference TRBV7-2 and TRBJ2-7, is GAGVSQSPSNKVTEKGKDVELRCDPISGHTALYWYRQSLGQGLEFLIYFQGNSAPDKSGLPSDRFSAERTGGSVSTLTIQRTQQEDSAVYLCASSRTVLSYEQYFGPGTRLTVT.

In its sample, this clone was seen once. The chain links TRBV7-9 to TRBJ2-7; TRBD1 is a possible D gene (5 bases). The CDR3 totals 12 residues. CDR1 and CDR2 (germline): SEHNR, FQNEAQ (reference sequence). The germline V and J ends were trimmed by 4 bases and 6 bases, with 10 bases remaining between them. CDR3 loop: CASSSQAVEQYF. The CDR3 coding sequence is TGTGCCAGCAGCTCACAGGCGGTCGAGCAGTACTTC. Combining the CDR3 with reference TRBV7-9 and TRBJ2-7 gives the whole variable domain DTGVSQNPRHKITKRGQNVTFRCDPISEHNRLYWYRQTLGQGPEFLTYFQNEAQLEKSRLLSDRFSAERPKGSFSTLEIQRTEQGDSAMYLCASSSQAVEQYFGPGTRLTVT.

This clone was seen just once. The V and J genes are TRBV9 and TRBJ2-7, with TRBD1 as a possible D gene (6 bases). Germline V gene sequence: CDR1 SGDLS, CDR2 YYNGEE. The CDR3 loop spans 15 amino acids. Trimming removed 2 bases from V and 0 bases from J, with 12 bases in between. CDR3: CASSVTGHPSYEQYF. CDR3 coding DNA: TGTGCCAGCAGCGTGACGGGACACCCCTCCTACGAGCAGTACTTC. The full variable domain, completed using reference TRBV9 and TRBJ2-7, is DSGVTQTPKHLITATGQRVTLRCSPRSGDLSVYWYQQSLDQGLQFLIQYYNGEERAKGNILERFSAQQFPDLHSELNLSSLELGDSALYFCASSVTGHPSYEQYFGPGTRLTVT.

This clone appeared a single time. This chain connects TRBV7-2 to TRBJ2-7; 7 positions match TRBD1. The CDR3 extends over 14 amino acids. Germline CDR1 SGHTA, CDR2 FQGNSA. The junction had 4 bases not matched to a gene; V was cut back by 1 base and J by 4 bases. The CDR3 protein is CASSLVGQRYEQYF. CDR3 nucleotide sequence: TGTGCCAGCAGCTTAGTGGGACAGAGATACGAGCAGTACTTC.

Only one count was recorded for this clone. The chain carries TRBV4-1 and TRBJ2-5, with 10 bases lining up with TRBD2. The CDR3 spans 16 residues. V dropped 0 bases and J dropped 6; count of bases not matched to a gene: 7. The V gene's germline CDR1 is MGHRA and CDR2 YSYEKL. The CDR3 is CASSQDPSGGSQTQYF. The DNA for the CDR3 is TGCGCCAGCAGCCAAGATCCTAGCGGGGGTTCACAGACCCAGTACTTC.

The chain recombines TRBV7-2 with TRBJ1-5, with a weak D call TRBD1 (5 bases). The CDR3 extends over 15 amino acids. Germline CDR1 SGHTA, CDR2 FQGNSA. V shed 4 bases and J shed 2 bases, with 12 bases lying between them. The DNA for the CDR3 is TGTGCCAGCAGCTCTGTAGCGGGGGGCAATCAGCCCCAGCATTTT. Protein product: CASSSVAGGNQPQHF.

The table lists this clone with a count of one. In DNA form, the CDR3 reads TGTGCCAGCAGCCCTCAAAGGGGGCAAGGGACTGAAGCTTTCTTT. Translating gives CASSPQRGQGTEAFF. This chain links TRBV7-2 with TRBJ1-1; 7 positions agree with TRBD1. CDR3 length equals 15 residues. Germline-derived CDR1 and CDR2 are SGHTA and FQGNSA. The V and J ends lost 5 bases and 5 bases, in that order; junction bases with no gene match: 11. Using reference TRBV7-2 and TRBJ1-1 for the parts outside the CDR3, the full variable domain is GAGVSQSPSNKVTEKGKDVELRCDPISGHTALYWYRQSLGQGLEFLIYFQGNSAPDKSGLPSDRFSAERTGGSVSTLTIQRTQQEDSAVYLCASSPQRGQGTEAFFGQGTRLTVV.

There are a few counts of this clone. The chain has TRBV2 and TRBJ1-5; D not resolved. CDR1 SNHLY and CDR2 FYNNEI come from the germline V gene. This CDR3 region has 16 residues. Trimming left V 3 bases short and J 7 bases short, with 19 bases between. The DNA of the CDR3 is TGTGCCAGCAGTGATTTCTTATCAGCTAGCGGCCAGCCCCAGCATTTT. Translated: CASSDFLSASGQPQHF.

V usage is TRBV5-1 and J usage is TRBJ2-1; tentatively, D is TRBD2 (5 bases). This CDR3 comprises 15 residues. V was pared by 4 bases and J by 4 bases, with 15 bases between. Germline lookup yields CDR1 SGHRS and CDR2 YFSETQ. For the CDR3, the DNA is TGCGCCAGCAGCCAAAGGAGCGGTACGTACAATGAGCAGTTCTTC. The encoded protein is CASSQRSGTYNEQFF.

This rearrangement joins TRBV28 to TRBJ1-2, with D hard to call. Germline V gene data show CDR1 as MDHEN and CDR2 as SYDVKM. Trimming shortened V by 1 base and J by 0 bases, and 6 bases separated the two germline ends. The length of the CDR3 is 14 residues. The CDR3 region has the DNA TGTGCCAGCAGTTTATCGATAGCTAACTATGGCTACACCTTC. Encoded protein: CASSLSIANYGYTF.

The chain carries TRBV4-1 and TRBJ2-5, with D possibly being TRBD1 (6 bases). Germline loops: CDR1 MGHRA, CDR2 YSYEKL. CDR3 length equals 15 residues. V lost 1 base, J lost 5 bases, and 14 bases lay in between. The CDR3: CASSQAGQPLETQYF. The DNA of the CDR3 is TGCGCCAGCAGCCAAGCCGGACAGCCGCTGGAGACCCAGTACTTC.

This chain uses TRBV27 with TRBJ2-7; 7 nucleotides align to TRBD1. V shed 5 bases and J 2 bases; nucleotides not matched to a gene: 9. The germline V gene encodes CDR1 MNHEY and CDR2 SMNVEV (reference sequence). This CDR3 region has 15 residues. As DNA, the CDR3 is TGTGCCAGCAGTCTGTCCCGGGACAGCCCCTACGAGCAGTACTTC. Translated: CASSLSRDSPYEQYF.

The chain is built from TRBV7-9 and TRBJ2-7, with 8 bases aligning to TRBD1. CDR3 length: 15 residues. The germline gives CDR1 SEHNR, CDR2 FQNEAQ (reference sequence). J lost 2 bases, V lost 4 bases, and 7 bases had no gene match. The DNA for the CDR3 is TGTGCCAGCAGCTCAAACAGGGGGAATCCCTACGAGCAGTACTTC. Encoded protein: CASSSNRGNPYEQYF.

This clone has only a few counts. The J gene is TRBJ2-4, the V gene TRBV5-1; D unclear. CDR3 length: 11 residues. V shed 3 bases and J shed 5 bases, with 3 bases lying between them. The V gene's germline CDR1 is SGHRS and CDR2 YFSETQ. The DNA of the CDR3 is TGCGCCAGCAGCTCCGAAAACATTCAGTACTTC. Its protein product is CASSSENIQYF.

This clone has just one count. The rearrangement joins TRBV7-2 to TRBJ2-4, with a possible D match to TRBD1 (5 bases). Germline-derived CDR1 and CDR2 are SGHTA and FQGNSA. V dropped 5 bases and J dropped 6 bases, with 17 bases sitting between them. The CDR3 is made up of 15 amino acids. The CDR3 nucleotides are TGTGCCAGCAGCGTACAGAGACAGAGAGGAAACATTCAGTACTTC. Residues: CASSVQRQRGNIQYF.

J is TRBJ1-3 and V is TRBV9; the D gene is possibly TRBD1 (5 bases). V was shortened by 2 bases and J by 7 bases, with 16 bases between the two germline ends. Per germline, CDR1 SGDLS and CDR2 YYNGEE. This CDR3 is built from 15 residues. CDR3 DNA sequence: TGTGCCAGCAGCGTTGCTACGGGGGGAACGAACACCATATATTTT. As protein: CASSVATGGTNTIYF.

This clone was counted between two and nine times. This chain links TRBV4-1 with TRBJ2-7; TRBD1 matches at 10 bases. Germline trimming cut 4 bases from V and 6 bases from J; bases unmatched to any gene: 12. Germline values: CDR1 MGHRA, CDR2 YSYEKL. The CDR3 runs 16 residues. This CDR3 reads CASSRRPGQGTGEQYF. DNA for the CDR3: TGCGCCAGCAGCCGGCGGCCGGGACAGGGGACCGGCGAGCAGTACTTC.

V is TRBV27 and J is TRBJ2-1; 10 nucleotides match TRBD2. The CDR3 is made up of 14 amino acids. The germline V gene encodes CDR1 MNHEY and CDR2 SMNVEV (reference sequence). V lost 4 bases, J lost 6 bases, and 3 bases stayed unmatched. The CDR3 region is CASSYASGSNEQFF. CDR3 nucleotides: TGTGCCAGCAGTTACGCTAGCGGGAGCAATGAGCAGTTCTTC.

CDR3 sequence reads: CASSEWQGAQDTEAFF. The CDR3 DNA reads as TGTGCCAGCAGTGAATGGCAGGGGGCGCAGGACACTGAAGCTTTCTTT. The V and J genes are TRBV25-1 and TRBJ1-1; 8 bases map to TRBD1. Germline-derived CDR1 and CDR2 are MGHDK and SYGVNS. Unmatched junction bases numbered 7, after V lost 1 base and J lost 3 bases. The CDR3 has 16 residues. The full variable domain, with the rest looked up from reference TRBV25-1 and TRBJ1-1, is EADIYQTPRYLVIGTGKKITLECSQTMGHDKMYWYQQDPGMELHLIHYSYGVNSTEKGDLSSESTVSRIRTEHFPLTLESARPSHTSQYLCASSEWQGAQDTEAFFGQGTRLTVV.

The chain has TRBV6-6 and TRBJ2-7, with a weak D call TRBD2 (6 bases). Germline V gives CDR1 MNHNY, CDR2 SVGAGI (reference sequence). CDR3 length equals 15 residues. Trimming removed 4 bases from V and 3 bases from J, with 16 bases in between. The chain's CDR3 is CASSSGDWGVYEQYF. The CDR3 DNA follows: TGTGCCAGCAGTTCCGGGGATTGGGGGGTCTACGAGCAGTACTTC.

This clone was seen once. In nucleotides, the CDR3 is TGCGCCAGCAGCTGGACCCAGGGACAGAGACCCTACGAGCAGTACTTC. Protein sequence: CASSWTQGQRPYEQYF. The rearrangement joins TRBV5-1 to TRBJ2-7; TRBD1 agrees at 7 bases. Germline loops: CDR1 SGHRS, CDR2 YFSETQ. Trimming at V came to 3 bases and at J to 2 bases, leaving 11 bases not matched to a gene. The CDR3 extends over 16 amino acids.

The V call is TRBV27, the J call TRBJ1-2, with TRBD1 as a possible D gene (6 bases). V shed 6 bases and J shed 6 bases, with 17 bases lying between them. This CDR3 region has 14 residues. Looked up from germline, CDR1 is MNHEY and CDR2 is SMNVEV (reference sequence). CDR3: CASSRFGGADGYTF. Written as DNA, the CDR3 is TGTGCCAGCAGCCGATTTGGGGGCGCAGATGGCTACACCTTC.